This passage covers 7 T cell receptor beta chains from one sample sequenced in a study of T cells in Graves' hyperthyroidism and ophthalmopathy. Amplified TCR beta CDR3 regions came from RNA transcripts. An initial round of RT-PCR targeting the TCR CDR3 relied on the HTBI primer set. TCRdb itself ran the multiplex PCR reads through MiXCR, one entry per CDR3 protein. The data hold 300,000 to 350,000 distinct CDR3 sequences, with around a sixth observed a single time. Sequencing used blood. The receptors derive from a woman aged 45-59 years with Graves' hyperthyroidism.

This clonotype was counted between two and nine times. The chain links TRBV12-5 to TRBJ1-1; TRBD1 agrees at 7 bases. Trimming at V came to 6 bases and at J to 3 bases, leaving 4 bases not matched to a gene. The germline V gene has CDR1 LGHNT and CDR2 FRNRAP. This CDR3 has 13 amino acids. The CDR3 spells CASGLGTDTEAFF. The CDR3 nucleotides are TGTGCTAGTGGCCTGGGGACAGACACTGAAGCTTTCTTT.

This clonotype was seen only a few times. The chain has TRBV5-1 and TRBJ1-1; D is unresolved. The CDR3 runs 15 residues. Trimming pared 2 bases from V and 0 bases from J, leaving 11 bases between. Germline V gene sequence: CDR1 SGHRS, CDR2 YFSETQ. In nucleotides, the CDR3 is TGCGCCAGCAGCTTCTGGGCAGACATGAACACTGAAGCTTTCTTT. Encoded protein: CASSFWADMNTEAFF.

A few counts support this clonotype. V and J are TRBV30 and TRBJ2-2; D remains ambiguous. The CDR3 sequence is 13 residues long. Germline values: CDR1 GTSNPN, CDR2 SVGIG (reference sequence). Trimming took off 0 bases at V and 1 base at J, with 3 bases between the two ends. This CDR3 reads CAWSVKNTGELFF. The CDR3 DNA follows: TGTGCCTGGAGTGTAAAGAACACCGGGGAGCTGTTTTTT.

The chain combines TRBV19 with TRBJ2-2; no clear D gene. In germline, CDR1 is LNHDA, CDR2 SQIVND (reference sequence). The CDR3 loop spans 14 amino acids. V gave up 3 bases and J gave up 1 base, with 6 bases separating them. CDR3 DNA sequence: TGTGCCAGTAGTATCGGTCAGAACACCGGGGAGCTGTTTTTT. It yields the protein CASSIGQNTGELFF.

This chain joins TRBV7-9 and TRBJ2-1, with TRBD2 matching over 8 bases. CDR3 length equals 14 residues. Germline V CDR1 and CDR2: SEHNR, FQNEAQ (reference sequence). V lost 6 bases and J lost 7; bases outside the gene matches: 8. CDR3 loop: CASRSGGAENEQFF. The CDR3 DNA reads TGTGCCAGCAGATCCGGGGGGGCCGAGAATGAGCAGTTCTTC. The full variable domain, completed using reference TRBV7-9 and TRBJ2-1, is DTGVSQNPRHKITKRGQNVTFRCDPISEHNRLYWYRQTLGQGPEFLTYFQNEAQLEKSRLLSDRFSAERPKGSFSTLEIQRTEQGDSAMYLCASRSGGAENEQFFGPGTRLTVL.

In nucleotides, the CDR3 is TGTGCCAGCAGTCCCGGGGGCCGGGATGAAGCTTTCTTT. It specifies CASSPGGRDEAFF. This sequence joins TRBV13 and TRBJ1-1; weak D call: TRBD1 (6 bases). The V gene lost 6 bases and the J gene lost 7 bases, with 15 bases spanning the gap. This CDR3 has 13 amino acids. The germline V gene has CDR1 PRHDT and CDR2 FYEKMQ (reference sequence).

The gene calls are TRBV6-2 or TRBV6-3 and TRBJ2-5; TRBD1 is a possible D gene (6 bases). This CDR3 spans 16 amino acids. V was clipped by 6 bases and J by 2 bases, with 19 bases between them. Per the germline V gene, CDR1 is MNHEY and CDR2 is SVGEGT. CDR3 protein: CASSPPEGVGQETQYF. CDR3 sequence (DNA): TGTGCCAGCAGCCCACCCGAGGGGGTCGGACAAGAGACCCAGTACTTC.